This TCR beta chain was sequenced for a study of blood T cell repertoires in COVID-19. The wider study: Acute and convalescent COVID-19 specimens originated in the United States, Italy and Spain. Sample material is recorded as cDNA or gDNA derived from T cells, B-cell-depleted T cells, or PBMCs.

In Seattle, patients joined the study during active infection and were tracked longitudinally. Germline V gene data show CDR1 as SGHNT and CDR2 as YENEEA. This CDR3 has 15 amino acids. The V and J ends lost 5 bases and 0 bases respectively, with 11 bases between them. Original handling: Using reference gene primer amplification, nucleated cell counts were estimated. The table came from immunoSEQ multiplex PCR; TCRdb's copy has only in-frame clones and leaves some out. The D gene and trimming were derived from the DNA, and the V and J assignments and clone size from that table. The data hold 180,000 or so clones, with 81% observed a single time.

Sequenced sample: peripheral blood. This receptor was obtained from a woman older than 75 with COVID-19, enrolled during active disease. V usage is TRBV11-3 and J usage is TRBJ1-3; the D is unclear. The CDR3 reads CASSERHHSGNTIYF. CDR3 nucleotide sequence: TGTGCCAGCAGCGAAAGACACCACTCTGGAAACACCATATATTTT.